This T cell receptor beta chain appears in the sequencing data of a study of control samples from healthy donors and cancer patients. V lost 3 bases and J lost 5; bases outside the gene matches: 7. The CDR3 contains 14 residues. From germline, CDR1 is SGHDT and CDR2 YYEEEE. Profiled with immunoSEQ multiplex PCR; TCRdb holds only in-frame clones, not every one. This table holds 260,000 or so clones, almost 85% found once. This clone was observed once. This clonotype originated in a woman in her fifties or sixties with lung cancer. The specimen was PBMCs. The V call is TRBV5-6, the J call TRBJ1-1; TRBD1 matches 7 bases. This CDR3 is CASSSGRGLTEAFF. The CDR3 DNA is TGTGCCAGCAGCTCGGGAAGGGGGCTAACTGAAGCTTTCTTT.